One sample yielded the 18 T cell receptor beta chains listed below, sequenced in a study of T cells after yellow fever vaccination. TCRdb called the 5' RACE reads again in MiXCR, with one record for every CDR3 protein. The sample shows some 420,000 distinct CDR3 sequences, roughly a sixth of them seen only once. The sequencing used PBMCs, collected before the yellow fever booster vaccination. These receptor sequences come from a man in his late teens or twenties who received the YFV17D yellow fever vaccine.

This clonotype was recorded a few times. In nucleotides, the CDR3 is TGTGCCAGCAGTTTCTTACTAGCGGACAGCTCTGGGGCCAACGTCCTGACTTTC. As protein: CASSFLLADSSGANVLTF. The rearrangement uses TRBV27 and TRBJ2-6; TRBD2 matches 8 bases. This CDR3 is 18 amino acids long. V dropped 3 bases and J dropped 0; count of bases not matched to a gene: 7. From germline, CDR1 is MNHEY and CDR2 SMNVEV (reference sequence).

This chain joins TRBV7-2 and TRBJ1-1; 12 nucleotides line up with TRBD1. This CDR3 is built from 14 residues. With V trimmed by 1 base and J by 12 bases, 6 bases remained unmatched. The germline V gene has CDR1 SGHTA and CDR2 FQGNSA. As DNA, the CDR3 is TGTGCCAGCAGCTTAGGGGACAGGGGGCGCCGACCTTTCTTT. Its translation: CASSLGDRGRRPFF. Filled out from reference TRBV7-2 and TRBJ1-1, the complete variable domain reads GAGVSQSPSNKVTEKGKDVELRCDPISGHTALYWYRQSLGQGLEFLIYFQGNSAPDKSGLPSDRFSAERTGGSVSTLTIQRTQQEDSAVYLCASSLGDRGRRPFFGQGTRLTVV.

This clonotype was detected a few times. The chain joins TRBV4-1 to TRBJ1-1; D might be TRBD1 (5 bases). CDR3 length: 14 residues. Looked up from germline, CDR1 is MGHRA and CDR2 is YSYEKL. V was cut by 1 base and J by 8 bases, with 14 bases left in between. The CDR3 spells CASSQAGLPLEAFF. The CDR3 DNA reads as TGCGCCAGCAGCCAAGCAGGGCTCCCTTTGGAAGCTTTCTTT.

Only a few counts were recorded for this clonotype. CDR3 DNA: TGCAGTGCTAGACGATCCGGGACCAGAAACTTGGAGCAGTACTTC. Translating it yields CSARRSGTRNLEQYF. The rearrangement joins TRBV20-1 to TRBJ2-7; D is tentatively TRBD1 or TRBD2 (5 bases each). With 2 bases removed from V and 7 bases from J, the gap between germline ends came to 21 bases. The CDR3 covers 15 residues. Looked up from germline, CDR1 is DFQATT and CDR2 is SNEGSKA (reference sequence).

The chain combines TRBV7-6 with TRBJ2-5; 7 bases are a match to TRBD1. The CDR3 runs 15 residues. V lost 0 bases, J lost 7 bases, and 8 bases stayed unmatched. CDR1 is SGHVS, CDR2 FNYEAQ, per germline. CDR3: CASSLARGGAGTQYF. CDR3 sequence (DNA): TGTGCCAGCAGCTTAGCGAGAGGGGGCGCGGGGACCCAGTACTTC.

V usage is TRBV27 and J usage is TRBJ1-2, with TRBD1 matching over 9 bases. Trimming removed 6 bases from V and 8 bases from J; junction bases left unmatched: 7. Germline CDR1 MNHEY, CDR2 SMNVEV (reference sequence). This CDR3 comprises 13 residues. In DNA, the CDR3 is TGTGCCAGCAGGAAACAGGGGGCGGGAGGCTACACCTTC. This sequence encodes CASRKQGAGGYTF.

The sample holds a few counts of this clonotype. V is TRBV2 and J is TRBJ2-1; TRBD2 agrees at 8 bases. The CDR3 covers 15 residues. Germline V CDR1 and CDR2: SNHLY, FYNNEI. V dropped 7 bases and J dropped 6; count of bases not matched to a gene: 11. The CDR3 is CASTPGERGRNEQFF. As DNA, the CDR3 is TGTGCCAGCACCCCTGGAGAGCGGGGGCGCAATGAGCAGTTCTTC.

This clonotype has ten or more counts. The chain is built from TRBV7-6 and TRBJ2-7; TRBD2 matches at 11 bases. J lost 5 bases, V lost 5 bases, and 14 bases had no gene match. CDR1 is SGHVS, CDR2 FNYEAQ, per germline. CDR3 length: 17 amino acids. The CDR3 coding sequence is TGTGCCAGCAGCCCCTTAGCGGGGGGGCGGAGGGACAACGAGCAGTACGTC. This gives the protein CASSPLAGGRRDNEQYV.

This clonotype has more than one count but fewer than ten. This chain connects TRBV20-1 to TRBJ1-2; TRBD1 matches 7 bases. The CDR3 contains 12 residues. V gave up 3 bases and J gave up 8 bases; unmatched junction bases: 6. Germline-derived CDR1 and CDR2 are DFQATT and SNEGSKA (reference sequence). The CDR3 coding sequence is TGCAGTGCTAGGGGGGACAGACGAGGCTACACCTTC. Its protein is CSARGDRRGYTF.

The CDR3 is CASSLRGPSRGYTF. CDR3 in DNA: TGTGCCAGCAGCCTCAGGGGACCATCCCGAGGCTACACCTTC. The V call is TRBV7-2, the J call TRBJ1-2; the D gene is possibly TRBD1 (6 bases). Germline assignment: CDR1 SGHTA and CDR2 FQGNSA. The CDR3 runs to 14 residues. Trimming took 5 bases from V and 8 from J, leaving 18 bases between them.

This clonotype was observed many times. The chain employs TRBV4-1 and TRBJ1-3; D not certain. Looked up from germline, CDR1 is MGHRA and CDR2 is YSYEKL. The V end lost 0 bases, the J end lost 3 bases, and 12 bases lay between the germline ends. The CDR3 covers 16 residues. Here the CDR3 reads CASSQEWQVGGNTIYF. Here the CDR3 DNA reads TGCGCCAGCAGCCAAGAATGGCAGGTCGGTGGAAACACCATATATTTT.

In its sample, this clonotype was seen a few times. This chain uses TRBV11-2 with TRBJ1-2; TRBD1 aligns across 9 bases. The germline gives CDR1 SGHAT, CDR2 FQNNGV. The CDR3 length is 22 residues. Germline trimming cut 4 bases from V and 2 bases from J; bases unmatched to any gene: 26. The CDR3 sequence: CASSSVMRKVGTGTIMNYGYTF. CDR3 in DNA: TGTGCCAGCAGCTCCGTTATGAGGAAGGTTGGGACAGGGACAATCATGAACTATGGCTACACCTTC.

The chain joins TRBV7-8 to TRBJ1-2, with D perhaps TRBD1 (5 bases). The CDR3 spans 15 residues. V lost 4 bases, J lost 4 bases, and 16 bases lay in between. Germline CDR1 is SGHVS and CDR2 is FQNEAQ. The CDR3 region has the DNA TGTGCCAGCAGCTCCACTCGCGGGGGTGGCTATGGCTACACCTTC. Translation gives CASSSTRGGGYGYTF.

This clonotype was seen only a few times. V usage is TRBV11-1 and J usage is TRBJ2-6; 12 nucleotides align to TRBD2. V trimming: 4 bases; J trimming: 0 bases; junction bases outside the gene matches: 7. The CDR3 runs 19 residues. CDR1 is SGHAT and CDR2 is FQDESV in the germline V gene (reference sequence). The CDR3 is CASSYLAGGPGSGANVLTF. The DNA of the CDR3 is TGTGCCAGCAGCTACCTAGCGGGGGGGCCCGGCTCTGGGGCCAACGTCCTGACTTTC.

This clonotype appeared a few times. The chain combines TRBV12-3 or TRBV12-4 with TRBJ2-2, with TRBD1 matching over 9 bases. The V and J ends lost 6 bases and 3 bases, in that order; junction bases with no gene match: 5. This CDR3 spans 15 amino acids. Here the CDR3 reads CASRTGQGYTGELFF. CDR3 sequence (DNA): TGTGCCAGCAGAACAGGACAGGGGTACACCGGGGAGCTGTTTTTT.

The count of this clonotype is one. The chain links TRBV20-1 to TRBJ1-5; TRBD1 is a possible D gene (5 bases). This CDR3 has 12 amino acids. V dropped 2 bases and J dropped 5 bases, with 7 bases sitting between them. CDR1 is DFQATT, CDR2 SNEGSKA, per germline (reference sequence). CDR3 sequence (DNA): TGCAGTGCTAGATGGGGGGATCAGCCCCAGCATTTT. This sequence encodes CSARWGDQPQHF.

The rearrangement uses TRBV5-1 and TRBJ2-7; weak D call: TRBD1 (6 bases). The CDR3 contains 15 residues. Deletions cut 1 base from V and 3 bases from J, with 14 bases between. The germline gives CDR1 SGHRS, CDR2 YFSETQ. CDR3 sequence reads: CASSLRPGHLYEQYF. CDR3 in DNA: TGCGCCAGCAGCTTGCGGCCGGGACACCTCTACGAGCAGTACTTC.

This clonotype was observed a handful of times. The chain recombines TRBV4-3 with TRBJ2-3, with D tentatively TRBD1 (5 bases). The germline V gene encodes CDR1 LGHNA and CDR2 YSLEER. V was clipped by 2 bases and J by 0 bases, with 9 bases between them. The CDR3 length is 15 residues. CDR3 amino acids: CASSQTGISTDTQYF. The CDR3 nucleotides are TGCGCCAGCAGCCAAACAGGAATAAGCACAGATACGCAGTATTTT.